Listed below are T cell receptor beta chains from one sample, sequenced in a study of cytomegalovirus exposure and HLA in healthy donors. The data were produced by immunoSEQ multiplex PCR, yet TCRdb's version contains in-frame clones alone and is incomplete. The sample yields about 140,000 clones, less than 90% seen once. The sample was PBMCs. The receptors were gathered from a man aged 35-49 years in good health and CMV-seronegative. Both conserved end residues are part of each CDR3. The order of the fields is D gene, clone size, V gene, J gene, CDR3 protein, CDR3 DNA. D genes are given only for firm matches. For some rows the clone size is stated as once, few or many, or as a class when expanded; others skip it.

-	-	TRBV25-1	TRBJ2-5	CASSGRVRLRETQYF	TGTGCCAGCAGTGGCCGGGTGAGGCTTAGGGAGACCCAGTACTTC
TRBD1	once	TRBV6-1	TRBJ2-2	CASPGGNTGELFF	TGTGCCAGTCCAGGGGGAAACACCGGGGAGCTGTTTTTT
TRBD1	-	TRBV7-6	TRBJ2-3	CASSLTGGTDTQYF	TGTGCCAGCAGCTTGACAGGGGGCACAGATACGCAGTATTTT
-	-	TRBV7-3	TRBJ1-5	CASSSATFPDQPQHF	TGTGCCAGCAGCTCAGCGACGTTCCCCGATCAGCCCCAGCATTTT
TRBD1	-	TRBV5-1	TRBJ1-1	CASSSKTGGTEAFF	TGCGCCAGCAGCTCGAAGACAGGGGGCACTGAAGCTTTCTTT
TRBD1	-	TRBV5-1	TRBJ1-2	CASSWDREHYGYTF	TGCGCCAGCAGCTGGGACAGGGAGCACTATGGCTACACCTTC
-	-	TRBV29-1	TRBJ2-7	CSGQDTYEQYF	TGCAGCGGACAGGATACCTACGAGCAGTACTTC
TRBD2	-	TRBV5-8	TRBJ2-1	CASSLTVLAGVNEQFF	TGTGCCAGCAGCCTGACGGTACTAGCGGGAGTGAATGAGCAGTTCTTC
-	-	TRBV7-3	TRBJ1-5	CASSNAAGTQPQHF	TGTGCCAGCAGCAACGCAGCAGGAACTCAGCCCCAGCATTTT
-	-	TRBV28	TRBJ2-7	CASSERLVSYEQYF	TGTGCCAGCAGTGAGAGACTAGTTTCGTACGAGCAGTACTTC
-	-	TRBV7-8	TRBJ1-6	CASSRDILNSPLHF	TGTGCCAGCAGCCGGGACATCTTAAATTCACCCCTCCACTTT
TRBD2	-	TRBV7-3	TRBJ2-1	CASSLTAGGYNEQFF	TGTGCCAGCAGCTTAACGGCGGGAGGGTACAATGAGCAGTTCTTC
-	-	TRBV19	TRBJ2-6	CASIGRAGANVLTF	TGTGCCAGTATCGGCAGGGCTGGGGCCAACGTCCTGACTTTC
-	-	TRBV5-4	TRBJ1-1	CASSLAPRMDTEAFF	TGTGCCAGCAGCTTGGCCCCCAGGATGGACACTGAAGCTTTCTTT
TRBD1	-	TRBV5-1	TRBJ1-6	CASSLLGTENSPLHF	TGCGCCAGCAGCTTGTTGGGGACAGAGAATTCACCCCTCCACTTT